This entry features one T cell receptor (beta chain) sequence. One end of the junction varies from germline; a read error may be responsible. Per the original data handling: The authors estimated nucleated cell counts from reference gene primer amplification. Sequencing was performed with immunoSEQ multiplex PCR; in TCRdb, only in-frame clones are kept and a portion is missing. V and J calls and clone size come straight from that table; D and trimming were deduced from the DNA. The sample includes approximately 240,000 clones, 70% to 90% of them seen just once. These data are taken from a study of blood T cell repertoires in COVID-19. Study-level information: Acute and convalescent COVID-19 samples came from the United States, Italy and Spain. The analysed material was cDNA or gDNA that came from T cells, B-cell-depleted T cells, or PBMCs.

The CDR3 spans 15 residues. Germline assignment: CDR1 SQVTM and CDR2 ANQGSEA. The origin of this receptor is a middle-aged woman who had recovered from COVID-19. Sequenced: peripheral blood. V usage is TRBV29-1 and J usage is TRBJ2-2; 10 bases are a match to TRBD2. The CDR3 protein is CSVEDSLAGVGRHLF. The CDR3 DNA sequence: TGCAGCGTTGAAGATTCCCTAGCGGGAGTGGGGAGGCACCTTTTT.